This entry features one T cell receptor beta chain sequence. At least ten counts were recorded for this clonotype. There is no known antigen for this receptor. No much larger clone is present one base from it, and per-base qualities are unavailable. The sample was run on an Illumina NovaSeq 6000. cDNA libraries for TCRalpha and TCRbeta were prepared by 5'RACE using constant-segment primers, with sample barcodes and unique molecular identifiers added. Trizol reagent was used to extract RNA from every sample. Libraries were amplified in two PCR steps, with a second sample barcode and Illumina TruSeq adapters added in the second step. The libraries were sequenced on an Illumina NovaSeq using 2 x 150 bp paired-end reads. The paper's processing steps were these. Demultiplexing of reads and collapsing into UMI-guided consensus sequences were performed with migec v1.2.7. Using mixcr v2.1.11, UMI consensuses were aligned to TRA and TRB V and J templates and then assembled into clonotypes. Clonotypes were classified as expanded or contracted when called significant by both edgeR and NoisET, with noise models trained on biological replicates. For edgeR calls, the thresholds were a false discovery rate-adjusted p below 0.01 and a log2 fold-change of 1. As an exploratory analysis of dynamics, PCA with hierarchical clustering was applied to max-normalized trajectories of the 1000 most abundant clonotypes. Separately sequenced CD4+ and CD8+ repertoires were used to assign a CD4 or CD8 phenotype to each responding clone. TCRdb itself trimmed the public reads at Q25 with fastp, ran MiXCR and retained productive beta chains. Rows are unified per CDR3 protein, each entry keeping the most common DNA and genes. TCRdb, not the authors, supplied the V and J calls. The sample contains about 49,000 distinct CDR3 sequences, about 7.3% of them found a single time. Roughly 1.5% of the sample is taken by the ten largest.

This entry comes from a study of T-cell memory formation after mild COVID-19 (dated by TCRdb to about 2021). Broadly, across the study: TCR sequence clusters from the two donors were largely donor specific. In two donors, T-cell clones that expanded and contracted after mild COVID-19 were followed by sequencing TCRalpha and TCRbeta repertoires longitudinally. Two young, previously healthy adult volunteers, one female and one male, were included in the cohort.

PBMCs were isolated by Ficoll-Paque density gradient centrifugation. Results and caveats for the whole study, not just this receptor: Contracting CD4+ clones appeared mostly in the CM and EM memory subsets, whereas CD8+ clones were enriched in EMRA. Clones contracting from day 15 to 85 had balanced CD4/CD8 phenotypes, while a second wave expanding from day 15 to 37 was biased towards CD4+. The second-wave clones that peaked on day 37 were not confirmed to be SARS-CoV-2 specific. The detection of some responding clones in pre-infection memory suggests that pre-existing cross-reactive memory T cells joined the SARS-CoV-2 response. The study covered only a couple of mild cases, and larger cohorts including severe cases with pre-infection samples were considered necessary.

The clonotype was recovered from a man in his late teens or twenties who had mild COVID-19 (a few samples of this study predate the infection). The sample titles of this study are shuffled in the database, so cell type and time point are left out; the donor was told from shared clones. Sequences were obtained from PBMCs or a T cell subset sorted from them (not recorded which).

The CDR3 loop reads CASSPYGQGRTGELFF. DNA sequence: TGTGCCAGCAGTCCCTACGGACAGGGACGGACCGGGGAGCTGTTTTTT. The chain employs TRBV12-3 or TRBV12-4 and TRBJ2-2, and TRBD1 matches 8 of the central bases. Ends trimmed: V by 5 bases, J by 5 bases; bases unmatched to a gene: 10. Measured from the cysteine to the phenylalanine, the CDR3 is 16 residues long. Only the CDR3 DNA stays, 48 bases, in frame from base 1.